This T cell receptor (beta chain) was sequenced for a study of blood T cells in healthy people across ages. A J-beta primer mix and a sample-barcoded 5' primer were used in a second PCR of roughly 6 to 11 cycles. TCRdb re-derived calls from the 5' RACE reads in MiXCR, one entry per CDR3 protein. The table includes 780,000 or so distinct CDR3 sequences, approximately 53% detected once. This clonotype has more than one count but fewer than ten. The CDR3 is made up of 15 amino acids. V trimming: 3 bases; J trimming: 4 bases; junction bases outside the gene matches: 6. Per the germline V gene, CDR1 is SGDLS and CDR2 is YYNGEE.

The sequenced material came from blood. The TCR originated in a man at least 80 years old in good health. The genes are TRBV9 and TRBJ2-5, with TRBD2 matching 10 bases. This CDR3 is CASSADSGRLETQYF. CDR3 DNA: TGTGCCAGCAGCGCCGATAGCGGGAGGTTAGAGACCCAGTACTTC.